This T cell receptor (beta chain) was recorded in a study of blood T cell repertoires in COVID-19. Study background: COVID-19 samples from acute and convalescent phases originated in the United States, Italy and Spain. T cells, B-cell-depleted T cells, or PBMCs provided the cDNA or gDNA that served as material.

Per germline, CDR1 LGHNA and CDR2 YNFKEQ. This CDR3 is built from 14 residues. Trimming left V 0 bases short and J 6 bases short, with 11 bases between. Here immunoSEQ multiplex PCR was the method, and the copy in TCRdb shows in-frame clones only, minus some. The sample has some 100,000 clones; roughly nine tenths are singletons. Sequences were obtained from peripheral blood. V is TRBV4-2 and J is TRBJ1-2; TRBD1 is a possible D gene (5 bases). The TCR was taken from a man aged 25 to 40 in a cohort sampled during active COVID-19. Written as DNA, the CDR3 is TGTGCCAGCAGCCAAGAGTCAGGGAAGGATGGCTACACCTTC. It yields the protein CASSQESGKDGYTF.